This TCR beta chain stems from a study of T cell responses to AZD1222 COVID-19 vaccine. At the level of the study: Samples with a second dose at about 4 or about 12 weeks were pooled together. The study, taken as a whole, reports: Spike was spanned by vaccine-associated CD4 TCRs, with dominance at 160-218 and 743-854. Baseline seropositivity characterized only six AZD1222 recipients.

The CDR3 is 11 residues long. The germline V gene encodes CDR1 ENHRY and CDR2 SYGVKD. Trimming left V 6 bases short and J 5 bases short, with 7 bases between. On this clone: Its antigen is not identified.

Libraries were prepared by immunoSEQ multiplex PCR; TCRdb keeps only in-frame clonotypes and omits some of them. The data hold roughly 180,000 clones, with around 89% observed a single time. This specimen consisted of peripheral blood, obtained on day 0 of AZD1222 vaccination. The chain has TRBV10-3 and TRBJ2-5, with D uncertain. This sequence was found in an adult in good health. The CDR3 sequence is CAIRSTETQYF. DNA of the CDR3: TGTGCCATCAGAAGCACGGAGACCCAGTACTTC.